The sequence of this T cell receptor beta chain was determined in a study of HIV-infected patients and healthy controls. Study-level points and caveats: The seeming recovery of the Gini index after therapy in HIV-infected patients vanished in size-matched data.

The sample holds many counts of this clonotype. What it binds is unknown. Antiretroviral therapy had run roughly three months, about 14 weeks, before follow-up blood collection. The repertoire came from unfractionated whole blood and reflected all unsorted peripheral T cells. cDNA was made from roughly 470 ng RNA using alpha and beta constant primers. Alpha and beta chain libraries were made separately by chain-specific third strand synthesis with multiplexing indices. TCRdb recomputed calls from the 5' RACE reads with MiXCR, one row per CDR3 protein. This sample carries some 20,000 distinct CDR3 sequences, about 9% of them seen once, and the ten largest clones take less than 25%. This clonotype originated in an adult with HIV infection. The sample consisted of blood, taken during antiretroviral therapy.

CDR3 sequence (DNA): TGTGCCAGCAGTTTGTCTGGGGGTCAGCCCCAGCATTTT. Its translation is CASSLSGGQPQHF. This chain links TRBV28 with TRBJ1-5; D might be TRBD1 (5 bases). Germline V gene sequence: CDR1 MDHEN, CDR2 SYDVKM. V lost 3 bases and J 6 bases, leaving 9 bases between the germline ends. The CDR3 is 13 residues long.